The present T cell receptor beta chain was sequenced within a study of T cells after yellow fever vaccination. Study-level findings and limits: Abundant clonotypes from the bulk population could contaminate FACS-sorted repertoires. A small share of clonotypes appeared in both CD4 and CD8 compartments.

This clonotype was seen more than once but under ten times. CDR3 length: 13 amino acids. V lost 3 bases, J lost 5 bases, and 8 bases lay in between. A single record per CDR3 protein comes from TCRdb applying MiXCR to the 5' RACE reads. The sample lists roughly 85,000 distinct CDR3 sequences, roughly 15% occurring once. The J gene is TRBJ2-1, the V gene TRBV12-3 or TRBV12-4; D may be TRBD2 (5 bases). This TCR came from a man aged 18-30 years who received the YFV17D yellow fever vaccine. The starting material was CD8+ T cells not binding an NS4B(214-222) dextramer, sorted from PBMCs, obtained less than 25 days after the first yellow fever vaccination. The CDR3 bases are TGTGCCAGCAGTTTTTCGGGAAACAATGAGCAGTTCTTC. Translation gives CASSFSGNNEQFF.